This TCR beta chain was sequenced for a study of OX40 agonist ivuxolimab in advanced cancers. Across the whole study: Two patients with cutaneous melanoma and one with hepatocellular carcinoma, three in total, showed partial responses.

At baseline, cycle 4 day 1, and cycle 7 day 1, blood was sampled. The CDR3 is 15 amino acids. Looked up from germline, CDR1 is MNHNY and CDR2 is SVGAGI (reference sequence). Trimming stripped 6 bases from V and 4 bases from J, with 18 bases between. Sequencing was performed with immunoSEQ multiplex PCR; in TCRdb, only in-frame clones are kept and a portion is missing. The table has 45,000 to 55,000 clones, 80% to 90% seen once. The input for sequencing was CD4+ or CD8+ T cells sorted from blood, taken in a trial of the OX40 agonist ivuxolimab. This TCR derives from an adult with an advanced solid tumor such as melanoma, head and neck, liver or kidney cancer. V and J are TRBV6-6 and TRBJ2-5; possibly TRBD1 for D (6 bases). The CDR3: CASSPGQTLIETQYF. The CDR3 DNA follows: TGTGCCAGCAGCCCCGGACAGACTCTTATAGAGACCCAGTACTTC.